A single sample is the source of the 15 T cell receptor beta chains below, sequenced in a study of graft-versus-host responses after intestinal transplantation (dated by TCRdb to the early 2020s). Libraries came from the immunoSEQ multiplex PCR assay. The table was pulled from immuneACCESS by TCRdb, which kept in-frame rearrangements only. Such tables lose some clones; where checked, under half of the loss comes from unresolved V genes, and the rest has no known cause. The sample table shows under 65,000 clones, and around 93% are seen once. The ten top clones hold about 0.4% of the sample. The time point label of this sample denotes: cells obtained before transplantation from donor or recipient. These TCRs' antigens remain unknown. The starting material was unstimulated CD4+ T cells sorted from spleen or lymph node cells, obtained before transplant. Receptors originate from a human donor who was the organ donor for an intestinal transplant.

The J gene is TRBJ2-1, the V gene TRBV14; 8 bases align to TRBD2. The CDR3 contains 15 residues. Trimming cost V 3 bases and J 7 bases; bases outside gene matches: 8. The germline CDR1 and CDR2 sequences are SGHDN and FVKESK. The CDR3: CASSHGTRSWNEQFF. CDR3 DNA: TGTGCCAGCAGCCATGGGACTAGGTCGTGGAATGAGCAGTTCTTC. The complete variable domain, with remaining parts taken from reference TRBV14 and TRBJ2-1, reads EAGVTQFPSHSVIEKGQTVTLRCDPISGHDNLYWYRRVMGKEIKFLLHFVKESKQDESGMPNNRFLAERTGGTYSTLKVQPAELEDSGVYFCASSHGTRSWNEQFFGPGTRLTVL.

CDR3 amino acids: CASSPLSGTKADGELFF. CDR3 coding DNA: TGCGCCAGCAGCCCCCTATCCGGGACAAAGGCGGACGGGGAGCTGTTTTTT. J is TRBJ2-2 and V is TRBV5-1, with a tentative D call TRBD1 (6 bases). Germline V gene data show CDR1 as SGHRS and CDR2 as YFSETQ. The ends were cut back, 4 bases at V and 7 bases at J, with 23 bases in the middle. The CDR3 is made up of 17 amino acids.

V usage is TRBV2 and J usage is TRBJ1-5; TRBD1 aligns across 8 bases. CDR1 and CDR2 (germline): SNHLY, FYNNEI. V dropped 1 base and J dropped 7; count of bases not matched to a gene: 6. The CDR3 contains 15 residues. The CDR3 coding sequence is TGTGCCAGCAGTGAAGGGGGGACAGGCCGGCAGCCCCAGCATTTT. This sequence encodes CASSEGGTGRQPQHF. The full variable domain, completed using reference TRBV2 and TRBJ1-5, is EPEVTQTPSHQVTQMGQEVILRCVPISNHLYFYWYRQILGQKVEFLVSFYNNEISEKSEIFDDQFSVERPDGSNFTLKIRSTKLEDSAMYFCASSEGGTGRQPQHFGDGTRLSIL.

This clone was seen a single time. The chain uses TRBV4-3 and TRBJ2-1, with 9 bases fitting TRBD1. The length of the CDR3 is 14 residues. V lost 5 bases, J lost 6 bases, and 5 bases stayed unmatched. Germline values: CDR1 LGHNA, CDR2 YSLEER. Written as DNA, the CDR3 is TGCGCCAGCAGCAGGGGGACAGGGATCAATGAGCAGTTCTTC. This translates into CASSRGTGINEQFF.

The V and J genes are TRBV6-1 and TRBJ1-2; the match to TRBD1 covers 7 bases. The CDR3 is made up of 14 amino acids. With 6 bases clipped from V and 4 bases from J, the junction kept 8 bases outside the gene matches. Germline V gene sequence: CDR1 MNHNS, CDR2 SASEGT. The CDR3 region is CASRDRERAYGYTF. DNA for the CDR3: TGTGCCAGCAGAGACAGGGAAAGGGCCTATGGCTACACCTTC.

The chain employs TRBV25-1 and TRBJ2-5; 7 nucleotides agree with TRBD2. The DNA end favors TRBJ2-7, so the J call may be wrong. The CDR3 runs 13 residues. The germline V gene has CDR1 MGHDK and CDR2 SYGVNS. CDR3 in DNA: TGTGCCAGCAGTAAACGGGAGGCCTACGAGCAGTACTTC. Encoded protein: CASSKREAYEQYF.

The chain links TRBV5-1 to TRBJ2-4, with 9 bases that match TRBD2. V lost 2 bases and J lost 1; bases outside the gene matches: 4. The germline V gene encodes CDR1 SGHRS and CDR2 YFSETQ. The CDR3 runs 16 residues. For the CDR3, the DNA is TGCGCCAGCAGCTTCGGGACTAGCAGGGCCAAAAACATTCAGTACTTC. This encodes CASSFGTSRAKNIQYF.

This chain uses TRBV19 with TRBJ2-7, with a weak D call TRBD2 (6 bases). CDR1 is LNHDA, CDR2 SQIVND, per germline (reference sequence). The CDR3 consists of 13 residues. Trimming cost V 3 bases and J 1 base, with 7 bases left between them. The DNA for the CDR3 is TGTGCCAGTAGTATTAGCGGATCCTACGAGCAGTACTTC. This codes for CASSISGSYEQYF.

This clone was found a few times. CDR3 in amino acids: CASSLVRSGANVLTF. The CDR3 DNA sequence: TGTGCCAGCAGCTTAGTGCGATCTGGGGCCAACGTCCTGACTTTC. The chain couples TRBV11-2 to TRBJ2-6, with no clear D. The length of the CDR3 is 15 residues. Germline V CDR1 and CDR2: SGHAT, FQNNGV. V was clipped by 1 base and J by 1 base, with 5 bases between them.

The V call is TRBV11-1, the J call TRBJ2-5, with 10 bases identical to TRBD1. The J call could be wrong; TRBJ2-7 is a better fit for the DNA end. The CDR3 extends over 15 amino acids. Germline assignment: CDR1 SGHAT and CDR2 FQDESV (reference sequence). The CDR3 sequence is CASTYSGDRGYEQYF. DNA for the CDR3: TGTGCCAGCACCTACTCGGGGGACAGGGGCTACGAGCAGTACTTC.

The DNA for the CDR3 is TGTGCCAGCAGCTTGGACAGGAACTATGGCTACACCTTC. It encodes CASSLDRNYGYTF. V usage is TRBV5-4 and J usage is TRBJ1-2; D may be TRBD1 (5 bases). Germline CDR1 is SGHNT and CDR2 is YYREEE (reference sequence). Trimming shortened V by 0 bases and J by 2 bases, and 5 bases separated the two germline ends. This CDR3 has 13 residues.

This clone has just one count. The J gene is TRBJ2-7, the V gene TRBV7-2; a possible D gene is TRBD1 (6 bases). V lost 1 base, J lost 5 bases, and 9 bases lay in between. Germline V gene data show CDR1 as SGHTA and CDR2 as FQGNSA. The CDR3 consists of 13 residues. CDR3 nucleotides: TGTGCCAGCAGCTTAGTACAGGGCCACGAGCAGTACTTC. It specifies CASSLVQGHEQYF. Supplemented by reference TRBV7-2 and TRBJ2-7, the full variable domain reads GAGVSQSPSNKVTEKGKDVELRCDPISGHTALYWYRQSLGQGLEFLIYFQGNSAPDKSGLPSDRFSAERTGGSVSTLTIQRTQQEDSAVYLCASSLVQGHEQYFGPGTRLTVT.

The chain links TRBV6-5 to TRBJ1-1; tentative D call: TRBD1 (5 bases). From germline, CDR1 is MNHEY and CDR2 SVGAGI. Trimming removed 6 bases from V and 2 bases from J, with 10 bases in between. The CDR3 contains 13 residues. CDR3 in amino acids: CASRGTLNTEAFF. CDR3 nucleotide sequence: TGTGCCAGCAGGGGGACCCTAAACACTGAAGCTTTCTTT.

The chain joins TRBV6-6 to TRBJ1-1; tentative D call: TRBD1 (5 bases). The germline CDR1 and CDR2 sequences are MNHNY and SVGAGI (reference sequence). The CDR3 length is 16 residues. Trimming took 5 bases from V and 1 from J, leaving 17 bases between them. The CDR3 protein is CASSRGPGWGNTEAFF. CDR3 DNA: TGTGCCAGCAGTCGCGGTCCAGGGTGGGGGAACACTGAAGCTTTCTTT.

The V and J genes are TRBV7-2 and TRBJ2-5; 9 positions match TRBD1. The CDR3 has 12 residues. Germline trimming cut 4 bases from V and 11 bases from J; bases unmatched to any gene: 5. Per the germline V gene, CDR1 is SGHTA and CDR2 is FQGNSA. The CDR3 loop is CASSWTGEKQYF. The CDR3 bases are TGTGCCAGCAGCTGGACAGGGGAGAAGCAGTACTTC.